This TCR beta chain is from a study of blood T cell repertoires in COVID-19. Whole-study context: Whether acute or convalescent, the COVID-19 samples came from the United States, Italy and Spain. In each case, the material was cDNA or gDNA derived from T cells, B-cell-depleted T cells, or PBMCs.

Original methodology: By means of reference gene primer amplification, nucleated cell counts were estimated. Data came from immunoSEQ multiplex PCR; TCRdb stores just in-frame clones and leaves some out. V and J calls plus clone size are reproduced from that table; the DNA served to infer D and trimming. There are 130,000 to 150,000 clones in the sample; approximately 85% occur only once, and less than 2% lies in the top ten. Germline loops: CDR1 SGHTA, CDR2 FQGNSA. Trimming removed 2 bases at V and 3 bases at J, with 13 bases between. The CDR3 covers 15 residues. The sequenced sample consisted of peripheral blood. The TCR was taken from a man in his sixties or seventies with acute or convalescent COVID-19. This chain links TRBV7-2 with TRBJ1-2; D is unresolved. Here the CDR3 DNA reads TGTGCCAGCAGCTTAAACCAGGAAGCCTACTATGGCTACACCTTC. This translates into CASSLNQEAYYGYTF.